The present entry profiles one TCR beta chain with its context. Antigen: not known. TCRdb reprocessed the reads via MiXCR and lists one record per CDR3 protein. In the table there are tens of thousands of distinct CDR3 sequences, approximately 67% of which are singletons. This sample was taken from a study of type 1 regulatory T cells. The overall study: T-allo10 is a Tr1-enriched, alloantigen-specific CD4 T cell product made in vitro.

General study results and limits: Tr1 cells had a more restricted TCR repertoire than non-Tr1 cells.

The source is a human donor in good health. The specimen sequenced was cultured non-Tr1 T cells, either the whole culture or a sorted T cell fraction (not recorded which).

CDR3 nucleotide sequence: TGTGCCAGCAGCTTAGTCGGGACAGGGGAAGGCGAGTGGGAGCTGTTTTTT. Translated: CASSLVGTGEGEWELFF. The rearrangement links TRBV7-2 to TRBJ2-2, with TRBD1 matching 10 bases. Germline trimming cut 1 base from V and 9 bases from J; bases unmatched to any gene: 11. The CDR3 length is 17 residues. Germline CDR1 is SGHTA and CDR2 is FQGNSA.